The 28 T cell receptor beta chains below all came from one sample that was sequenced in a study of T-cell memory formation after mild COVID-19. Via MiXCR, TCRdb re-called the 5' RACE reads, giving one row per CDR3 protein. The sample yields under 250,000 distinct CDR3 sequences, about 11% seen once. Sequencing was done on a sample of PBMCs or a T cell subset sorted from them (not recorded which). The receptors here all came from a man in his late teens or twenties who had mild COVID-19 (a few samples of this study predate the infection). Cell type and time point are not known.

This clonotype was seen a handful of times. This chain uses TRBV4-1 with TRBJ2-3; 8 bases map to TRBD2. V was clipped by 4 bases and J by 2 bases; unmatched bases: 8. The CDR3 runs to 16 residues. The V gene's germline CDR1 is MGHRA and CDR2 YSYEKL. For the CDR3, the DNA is TGCGCCAGCAGCCGTCTGGGGCGGGAGGCCACAGATACGCAGTATTTT. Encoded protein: CASSRLGREATDTQYF.

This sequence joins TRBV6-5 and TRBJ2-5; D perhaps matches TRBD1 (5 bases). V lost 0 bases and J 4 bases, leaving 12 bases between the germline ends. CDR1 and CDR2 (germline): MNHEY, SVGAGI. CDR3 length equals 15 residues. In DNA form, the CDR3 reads TGTGCCAGCAGTTACTCGTACACCCAGGGAGAGACCCAGTACTTC. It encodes CASSYSYTQGETQYF.

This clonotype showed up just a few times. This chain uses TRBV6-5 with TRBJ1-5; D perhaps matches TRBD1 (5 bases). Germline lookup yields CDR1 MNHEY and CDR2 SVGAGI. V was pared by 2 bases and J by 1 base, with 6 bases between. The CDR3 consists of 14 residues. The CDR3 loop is CASSYRQSNQPQHF. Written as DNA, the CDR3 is TGTGCCAGCAGTTACCGACAGAGCAATCAGCCCCAGCATTTT.

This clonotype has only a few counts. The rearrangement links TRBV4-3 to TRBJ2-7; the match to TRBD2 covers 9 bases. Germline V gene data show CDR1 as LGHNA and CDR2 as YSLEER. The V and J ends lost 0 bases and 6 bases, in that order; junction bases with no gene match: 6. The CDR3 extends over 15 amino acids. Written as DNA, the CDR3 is TGCGCCAGCAGCCAAGACCTAGCGGGGAGTATCGAGCAGTACTTC. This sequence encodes CASSQDLAGSIEQYF.

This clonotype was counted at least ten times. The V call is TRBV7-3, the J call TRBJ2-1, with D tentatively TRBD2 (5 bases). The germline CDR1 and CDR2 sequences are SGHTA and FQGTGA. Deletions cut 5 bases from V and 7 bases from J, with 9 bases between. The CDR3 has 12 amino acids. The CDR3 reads CASSPGSNEQFF. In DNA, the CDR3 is TGTGCCAGCAGCCCGGGATCGAATGAGCAGTTCTTC.

The DNA of the CDR3 is TGTGCCAGCTCACCAGCGGGGGGCACAGATACGCAGTATTTT. Amino acid sequence: CASSPAGGTDTQYF. V is TRBV18 and J is TRBJ2-3; TRBD2 agrees at 7 bases. The CDR3 contains 14 residues. J lost 1 base, V lost 2 bases, and 0 bases had no gene match. CDR1 is KGHSH, CDR2 LQKENI, per germline.

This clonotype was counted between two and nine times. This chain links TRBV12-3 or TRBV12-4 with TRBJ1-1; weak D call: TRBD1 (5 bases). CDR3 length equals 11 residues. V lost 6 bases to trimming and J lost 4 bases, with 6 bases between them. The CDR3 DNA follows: TGTGCCAGCAGGGGGGGCACTGAAGCTTTCTTT. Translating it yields CASRGGTEAFF.

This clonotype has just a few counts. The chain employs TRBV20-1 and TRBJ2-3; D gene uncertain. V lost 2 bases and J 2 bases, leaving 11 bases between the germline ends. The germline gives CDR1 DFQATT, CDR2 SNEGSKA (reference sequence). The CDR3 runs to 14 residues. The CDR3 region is CSARRAGNTDTQYF. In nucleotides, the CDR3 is TGCAGTGCTAGACGGGCAGGCAACACAGATACGCAGTATTTT.

CDR3 in amino acids: CASRRDGLTDTQYF. Written as DNA, the CDR3 is TGTGCCAGCAGACGGGACGGACTCACAGATACGCAGTATTTT. V gene TRBV12-3 or TRBV12-4 combines with J gene TRBJ2-3; D tentatively fits TRBD1 or TRBD2 (5 bases each). The V end was cut by 6 bases, the J end by 2 bases, with 12 bases between. The length of the CDR3 is 14 residues.

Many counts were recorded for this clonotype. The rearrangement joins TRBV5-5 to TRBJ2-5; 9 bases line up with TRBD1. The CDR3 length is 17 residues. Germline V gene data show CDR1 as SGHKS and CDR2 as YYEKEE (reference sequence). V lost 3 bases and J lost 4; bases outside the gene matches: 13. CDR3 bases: TGTGCCAGCAGCTCGCAACCGGGACAGGGAATTGGAGAGACCCAGTACTTC. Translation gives CASSSQPGQGIGETQYF.

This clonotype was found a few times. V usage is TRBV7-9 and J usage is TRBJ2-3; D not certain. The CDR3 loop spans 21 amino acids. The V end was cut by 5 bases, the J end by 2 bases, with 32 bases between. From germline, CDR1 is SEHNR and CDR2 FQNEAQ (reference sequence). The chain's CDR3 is CASSMGYGLPISYSPTDTQYF. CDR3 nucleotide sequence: TGTGCCAGCAGCATGGGGTACGGCCTCCCGATTTCTTATTCGCCCACAGATACGCAGTATTTT. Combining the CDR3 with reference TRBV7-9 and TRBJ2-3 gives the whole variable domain DTGVSQNPRHKITKRGQNVTFRCDPISEHNRLYWYRQTLGQGPEFLTYFQNEAQLEKSRLLSDRFSAERPKGSFSTLEIQRTEQGDSAMYLCASSMGYGLPISYSPTDTQYFGPGTRLTVL.

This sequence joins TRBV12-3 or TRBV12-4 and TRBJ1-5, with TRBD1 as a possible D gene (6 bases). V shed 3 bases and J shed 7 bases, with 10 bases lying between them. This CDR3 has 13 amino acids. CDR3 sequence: CASSLGQGQPQHF. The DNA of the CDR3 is TGTGCCAGCAGTTTGGGGCAGGGGCAGCCCCAGCATTTT.

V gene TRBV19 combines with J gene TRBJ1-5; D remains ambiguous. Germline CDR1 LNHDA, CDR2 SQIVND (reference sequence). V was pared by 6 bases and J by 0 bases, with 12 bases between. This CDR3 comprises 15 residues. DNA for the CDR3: TGTGCCAGTAGGGCAGGCCACTATAGCAATCAGCCCCAGCATTTT. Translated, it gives CASRAGHYSNQPQHF.

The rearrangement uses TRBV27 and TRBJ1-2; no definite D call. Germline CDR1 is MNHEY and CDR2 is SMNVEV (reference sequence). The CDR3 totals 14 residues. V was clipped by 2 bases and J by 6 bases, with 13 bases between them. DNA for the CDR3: TGTGCCAGCAGTTTAAATGGGTGGGGAGATGGCTACACCTTC. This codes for CASSLNGWGDGYTF.

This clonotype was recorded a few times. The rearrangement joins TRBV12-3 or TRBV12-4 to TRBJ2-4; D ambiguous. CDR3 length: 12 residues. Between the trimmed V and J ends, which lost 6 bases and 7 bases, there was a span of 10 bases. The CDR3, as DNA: TGTGCCAGCAGCTCTAGGTGGAACATTCAGTACTTC. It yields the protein CASSSRWNIQYF.

CDR3 bases: TGTGCCAGCAGTTTTGGGGGGAACCCCAACGAGCAGTACTTC. This sequence encodes CASSFGGNPNEQYF. V gene TRBV28 combines with J gene TRBJ2-7; tentatively, D is TRBD2 (6 bases). The CDR3 runs to 14 residues. The germline V and J ends were trimmed by 3 bases and 5 bases, with 14 bases remaining between them. Germline V CDR1 and CDR2: MDHEN, SYDVKM.

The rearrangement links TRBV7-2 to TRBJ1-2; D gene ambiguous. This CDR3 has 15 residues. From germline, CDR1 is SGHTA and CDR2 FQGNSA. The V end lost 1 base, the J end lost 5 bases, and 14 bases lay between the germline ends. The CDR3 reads CASSLEITALYGYTF. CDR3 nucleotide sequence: TGTGCCAGCAGCTTAGAAATCACAGCTTTATATGGCTACACCTTC.

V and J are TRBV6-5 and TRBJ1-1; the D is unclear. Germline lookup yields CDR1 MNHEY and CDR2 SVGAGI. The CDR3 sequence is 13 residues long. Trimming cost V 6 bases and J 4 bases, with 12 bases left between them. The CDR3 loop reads CASRPAGGTEAFF. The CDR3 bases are TGTGCCAGCAGACCCGCAGGAGGCACTGAAGCTTTCTTT.

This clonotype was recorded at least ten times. CDR3 sequence reads: CSVVPTPTGSSYNEQFF. The DNA for the CDR3 is TGCAGCGTTGTCCCCACCCCGACAGGCAGCTCCTACAATGAGCAGTTCTTC. The rearrangement joins TRBV29-1 to TRBJ2-1, with TRBD1 as a possible D gene (6 bases). Germline CDR1 reads SQVTM; CDR2 reads ANQGSEA. The CDR3 has 17 amino acids. Trimming removed 4 bases at V and 0 bases at J, with 19 bases between.

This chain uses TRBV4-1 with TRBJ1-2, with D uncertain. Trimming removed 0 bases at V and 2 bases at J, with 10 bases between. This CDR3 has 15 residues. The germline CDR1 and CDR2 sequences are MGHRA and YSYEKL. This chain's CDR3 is CASSQDPVGNYGYTF. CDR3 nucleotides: TGCGCCAGCAGCCAAGATCCTGTGGGGAACTATGGCTACACCTTC.

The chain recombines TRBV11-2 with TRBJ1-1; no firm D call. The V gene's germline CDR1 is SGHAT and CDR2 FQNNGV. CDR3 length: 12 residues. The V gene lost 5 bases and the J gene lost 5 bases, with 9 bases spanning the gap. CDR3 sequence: CASSLDKTEAFF. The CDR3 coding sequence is TGTGCCAGCAGCCTCGACAAGACTGAAGCTTTCTTT.

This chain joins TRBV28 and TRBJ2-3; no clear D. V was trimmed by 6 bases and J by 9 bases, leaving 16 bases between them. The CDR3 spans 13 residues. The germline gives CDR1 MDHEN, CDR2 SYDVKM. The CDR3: CASRPPVLETQYF. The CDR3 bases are TGTGCCAGCAGGCCCCCCGTCTTGGAGACGCAGTATTTT.

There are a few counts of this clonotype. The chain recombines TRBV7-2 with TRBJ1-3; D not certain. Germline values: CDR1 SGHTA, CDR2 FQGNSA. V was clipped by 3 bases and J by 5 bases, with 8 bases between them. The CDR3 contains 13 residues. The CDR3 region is CASSFTHRNTIYF. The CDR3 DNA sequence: TGTGCCAGCAGCTTCACTCACCGAAACACCATATATTTT.

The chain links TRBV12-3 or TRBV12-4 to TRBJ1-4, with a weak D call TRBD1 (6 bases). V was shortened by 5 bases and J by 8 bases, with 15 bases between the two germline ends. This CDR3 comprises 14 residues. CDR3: CASSNRVFREKLFF. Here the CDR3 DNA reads TGTGCCAGCAGTAACAGGGTATTTAGGGAAAAACTGTTTTTT.

The CDR3 DNA reads TGCGCCAGCAGCTTGGCCACGGATGAAGCTTTCTTT. Translation gives CASSLATDEAFF. The V gene is TRBV5-1, the J gene TRBJ1-1; no reliable D call. The germline V gene has CDR1 SGHRS and CDR2 YFSETQ. V dropped 0 bases and J dropped 7 bases, with 7 bases sitting between them. The CDR3 has 12 residues.

The CDR3 DNA follows: TGTGCCAGCAGTCCCCGGTTACGGGGCGACACCGGGGAGCTGTTTTTT. It codes for CASSPRLRGDTGELFF. V gene TRBV12-3 or TRBV12-4 combines with J gene TRBJ2-2, with D tentatively TRBD1 or TRBD2 (5 bases each). Between the trimmed V and J ends, which lost 5 bases and 3 bases, there was a span of 16 bases. The length of the CDR3 is 16 residues.

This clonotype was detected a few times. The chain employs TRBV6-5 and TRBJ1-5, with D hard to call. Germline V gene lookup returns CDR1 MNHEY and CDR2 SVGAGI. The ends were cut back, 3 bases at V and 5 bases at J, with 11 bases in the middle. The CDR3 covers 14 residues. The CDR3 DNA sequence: TGTGCCAGCAGTTATTCTATAGGTCATCAGCCCCAGCATTTT. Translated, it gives CASSYSIGHQPQHF.

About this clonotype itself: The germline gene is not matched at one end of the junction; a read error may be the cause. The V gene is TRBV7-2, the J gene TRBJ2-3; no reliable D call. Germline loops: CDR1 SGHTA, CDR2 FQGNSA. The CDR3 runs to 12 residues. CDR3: CACSFFTDTQYF. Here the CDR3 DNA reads TGTGCCTGCAGCTTTTTTACAGATACGCAGTATTTT.